These 21 T cell receptor beta chains share one sample of origin, sequenced in a study of regulatory T cells in long-lasting Graves disease (dated by TCRdb to the early 2020s). Read against the paper, the sample's time point label means: persistent/refractory GD, antithyroid drugs over 5 years with positive TRAb. For both TCR sequencing and RNA sequencing, RNA was extracted from PBMCs using TRIzol. To prepare the library, multiplex PCR was applied. TCRdb records Illumina HiSeq 4000 as the sequencer. To build TCR beta libraries, CDR3 regions were amplified by Arm-PCR using iRepertoire HTBI primers. The public reads were reprocessed in TCRdb via fastp at Q25 and MiXCR, keeping in-frame beta chains. Each record represents a unique CDR3 protein, reported with the most common genes and DNA among its rows. The sample table holds 350,000 to 450,000 distinct CDR3 sequences, of which less than 25% were seen once. Jointly, the top ten make up less than 25% of the sample.

The source was peripheral blood mononuclear cells (PBMCs), collected when the disease was refractory, from a patient treated with antithyroid drugs. Receptor source: a female donor with Graves disease.

The chain couples TRBV10-3 to TRBJ1-2; possible D gene TRBD1, 6 bases. The length of the CDR3 is 12 residues. V dropped 5 bases and J dropped 8 bases, with 12 bases sitting between them. Germline lookup yields CDR1 ENHRY and CDR2 SYGVKD. DNA of the CDR3: TGTGCCATCAGTCCGGACAGTGGAGGCTACACCTTC. It yields the protein CAISPDSGGYTF.

This clonotype turned up a few times. J is TRBJ2-5 and V is TRBV10-3; 8 bases fit TRBD2. V shed 5 bases, J shed 2 bases, and the junction held 4 bases outside the gene matches. Germline loops: CDR1 ENHRY, CDR2 SYGVKD. The CDR3 has 14 residues. The CDR3 bases are TGTGCCATCAGTAAACTAGCGGATCAAGAGACCCAGTACTTC. Its translation: CAISKLADQETQYF.

The CDR3 nucleotides are TGTGCCAGCAGCTTAGTGGAACATAGCTCCTACGAGCAGTACTTC. It yields the protein CASSLVEHSSYEQYF. This chain uses TRBV7-9 with TRBJ2-7; no clear D gene. CDR3 length: 15 amino acids. Trimming shortened V by 1 base and J by 0 bases, and 10 bases separated the two germline ends. CDR1 is SEHNR, CDR2 FQNEAQ, per germline (reference sequence).

This clonotype occurred a few times. V and J are TRBV6-1 and TRBJ1-5, with D possibly TRBD1 on 5 matching bases. Trimming cost V 3 bases and J 2 bases, with 14 bases left between them. CDR1 MNHNS and CDR2 SASEGT come from the germline V gene. The CDR3 covers 16 residues. This CDR3 reads CASSDGTFSRNQPQHF. The DNA of the CDR3 is TGTGCCAGCAGTGACGGGACTTTCTCCCGCAATCAGCCCCAGCATTTT.

This chain links TRBV7-3 with TRBJ1-1; D unclear. The V gene's germline CDR1 is SGHTA and CDR2 FQGTGA. Trimming removed 1 base from V and 5 bases from J, with 8 bases in between. The CDR3 length is 13 residues. DNA of the CDR3: TGTGCCAGCAGCTTAATTGTGGGGACTGAAGCTTTCTTT. Its translation: CASSLIVGTEAFF.

A word on this clonotype: This could be a read error, since a much larger clone is one nucleotide away. Likely a read error: the CDR3 ends without its conserved phenylalanine or tryptophan. The gene calls are TRBV2 and TRBJ2-2; TRBD1 matches 8 bases. V trimming: 7 bases; J trimming: 4 bases; junction bases outside the gene matches: 8. This CDR3 has 15 amino acids. Per germline, CDR1 SNHLY and CDR2 FYNNEI. The CDR3 loop reads CASKEDRAGTGELFL. As DNA, the CDR3 is TGTGCCAGCAAGGAGGACAGGGCCGGCACCGGGGAGCTGTTTCTT.

This clonotype was recorded a few times. The chain uses TRBV15 and TRBJ2-7; D is ambiguous. Germline assignment: CDR1 LNHNV and CDR2 YYDKDF (reference sequence). V was cut by 1 base and J by 0 bases, with 10 bases left in between. The length of the CDR3 is 15 residues. The CDR3 loop reads CATSRASASSYEQYF. In nucleotides, the CDR3 is TGTGCCACCAGCAGAGCATCGGCAAGCTCCTACGAGCAGTACTTC.

Ten or more counts support this clonotype. The rearrangement uses TRBV15 and TRBJ2-2; 8 bases fit TRBD1. J lost 3 bases, V lost 0 bases, and 12 bases had no gene match. CDR1 and CDR2 from the germline V gene are LNHNV and YYDKDF (reference sequence). The CDR3 consists of 19 residues. CDR3 protein: CATSRDIRTGIRDTGELFF. CDR3 sequence (DNA): TGTGCCACCAGCAGAGATATACGGACAGGGATCCGGGACACCGGGGAGCTGTTTTTT. Drawing the rest from reference TRBV15 and TRBJ2-2, the complete variable domain is DAMVIQNPRYQVTQFGKPVTLSCSQTLNHNVMYWYQQKSSQAPKLLFHYYDKDFNNEADTPDNFQSRRPNTSFCFLDIRSPGLGDTAMYLCATSRDIRTGIRDTGELFFGEGSRLTVL.

In nucleotides, the CDR3 is TGCAGTGCTAGAGAGAATTTCCTCTCCTATGGCTACACCTTC. Protein sequence: CSARENFLSYGYTF. The rearrangement joins TRBV20-1 to TRBJ1-2; D gene ambiguous. The CDR3 has 14 amino acids. The germline V gene encodes CDR1 DFQATT and CDR2 SNEGSKA (reference sequence). V was shortened by 0 bases and J by 4 bases, with 12 bases between the two germline ends.

Note on this clonotype: A read error may account for a junction end that differs from germline. The chain combines TRBV28 with TRBJ2-1, with 10 bases that match TRBD2. Germline V gives CDR1 MDHEN, CDR2 SYDVKM. The CDR3 sequence is 19 residues long. The CDR3: CASSLSTAGGPSRVDEQFF. The CDR3 DNA is TGTGCCAGCAGTTTATCCACAGCGGGAGGGCCCTCTAGAGTAGATGAACAGTTCTTC.

This clonotype was recorded a few times. The rearrangement joins TRBV20-1 to TRBJ2-4, with D possibly being TRBD1 or TRBD2 (5 bases each). The CDR3 runs to 14 residues. Germline V lookup: CDR1 DFQATT, CDR2 SNEGSKA (reference sequence). Deletions cut 3 bases from V and 9 bases from J, with 18 bases between. This CDR3 is CSASDSRGSRIQYF. Here the CDR3 DNA reads TGCAGTGCTAGTGACTCGAGGGGTAGTCGCATTCAGTACTTC.

Details on this clonotype: Since no conserved phenylalanine or tryptophan closes the CDR3, a read error is the likely cause. The J gene is TRBJ2-5, the V gene TRBV6-1, with a weak D call TRBD1 (6 bases). CDR1 and CDR2 (germline): MNHNS, SASEGT. Trimming removed 6 bases at V and 2 bases at J, with 10 bases between. The CDR3 is 13 amino acids. The CDR3 DNA reads as TGTGCCAGCAGATTAACAGGGCAAGAGACCCAGTACCTC. Translating it yields CASRLTGQETQYL.

This clonotype appeared once. The chain recombines TRBV13 with TRBJ2-6; 7 bases line up with TRBD1. CDR3 length: 16 amino acids. Germline-derived CDR1 and CDR2 are PRHDT and FYEKMQ (reference sequence). The V and J ends lost 3 bases and 1 base, in that order; junction bases with no gene match: 3. The CDR3 DNA reads TGTGCCAGCAGCTTTCAGGGGGAGTCTGGGGCCAACGTCCTGACTTTC. Amino acids: CASSFQGESGANVLTF.

To note about this clonotype: A read error may produce the germline difference seen at one junction end. This sequence joins TRBV3-1 and TRBJ2-3; D is unresolved. There are 13 residues in the CDR3. Germline V gene lookup returns CDR1 LGHDT and CDR2 YNNKEL (reference sequence). The CDR3 bases are TGTGCCAGCAGCCCTACTCATACTGATACGCGGTATTTT. Its protein is CASSPTHTDTRYF.

This clonotype was counted ten times or more. The chain carries TRBV5-1 and TRBJ2-5, with a tentative D call TRBD2 (5 bases). Per the germline V gene, CDR1 is SGHRS and CDR2 is YFSETQ. CDR3 size: 16 residues. Between the trimmed V and J ends, which lost 4 bases and 2 bases, there was a span of 18 bases. The DNA for the CDR3 is TGCGCCAGCAGCCCCGTCCCGAGGGCAGATCAAGAGACCCAGTACTTC. It encodes CASSPVPRADQETQYF.

The chain couples TRBV12-5 to TRBJ2-5; no clear D. The germline V gene encodes CDR1 LGHNT and CDR2 FRNRAP. There are 13 residues in the CDR3. V was shortened by 7 bases and J by 2 bases, with 11 bases between the two germline ends. The DNA of the CDR3 is TGTGCTAGTGTGAGTAACAGACAAGAGACCCAGTACTTC. Encoded protein: CASVSNRQETQYF.

This clonotype was counted only a few times. V usage is TRBV6-2 or TRBV6-3 and J usage is TRBJ2-7; 7 nucleotides align to TRBD1. The CDR3 sequence is 12 residues long. Trimming took 7 bases from V and 2 from J; bases not matched to a gene: 2. Germline-derived CDR1 and CDR2 are MNHEY and SVGEGT. In DNA form, the CDR3 reads TGTGCCAGCACTGACAGGGCCTACGAGCAGTACTTC. Translated, it gives CASTDRAYEQYF.

There are a few counts of this clonotype. The genes are TRBV29-1 and TRBJ1-2; D gene unclear. Germline loops: CDR1 SQVTM, CDR2 ANQGSEA. The CDR3 has 13 residues. Trimming took off 1 base at V and 2 bases at J, with 8 bases between the two ends. CDR3 in amino acids: CSVEVLVNYGYTF. DNA for the CDR3: TGCAGCGTTGAAGTTCTAGTGAACTATGGCTACACCTTC.

Only a few counts were recorded for this clonotype. V and J are TRBV6-1 and TRBJ2-2; D gene ambiguous. The CDR3 spans 14 residues. Germline V gives CDR1 MNHNS, CDR2 SASEGT. V was shortened by 5 bases and J by 0 bases, with 7 bases between the two germline ends. CDR3 nucleotides: TGTGCCAGCAGTCCAAACACGAACACCGGGGAGCTGTTTTTT. Translating gives CASSPNTNTGELFF.

CDR3 nucleotide sequence: TGTGCCAGCAGTTACGTTGAAGTGGGCGAGACCCAGTACTTC. This encodes CASSYVEVGETQYF. This rearrangement joins TRBV6-5 to TRBJ2-5, with D unresolved. This CDR3 has 14 residues. V gave up 2 bases and J gave up 5 bases, with 12 bases separating them. The V gene's germline CDR1 is MNHEY and CDR2 SVGAGI.

This clonotype was detected many times. The rearrangement links TRBV12-3 or TRBV12-4 to TRBJ2-5, with 10 bases lining up with TRBD2. The CDR3 length is 17 residues. V lost 2 bases to trimming and J lost 4 bases; unmatched junction nucleotides: 10. CDR3 protein: CASSLLAEAGGRETQYF. The CDR3 bases are TGTGCCAGCAGTTTACTCGCAGAAGCGGGAGGGCGAGAGACCCAGTACTTC.